Reported below is one T cell receptor beta chain. This clone's antigen is unknown. No base qualities exist here, and no much larger clone lies one base off it. This sample stems from a study of OX40 agonist ivuxolimab in advanced cancers. For the wider study: Ivuxolimab, which targeted the costimulatory receptor OX40 (CD134), was an agonistic, fully human IgG2 monoclonal antibody. Intravenous ivuxolimab was administered to patients every 2 weeks at six dose levels: 0.01, 0.1, 0.3, 1.5, 3 and 10 mg/kg. Three dose-escalation patients achieved partial responses, one with hepatocellular carcinoma and two with cutaneous melanoma. Of the approximately 54 dose-escalation patients, hepatocellular carcinoma was present in about 20, melanoma in some 15, renal cell carcinoma in 9 and head and neck cancer in 9. Patients were allowed to have had prior anti-PD-1, anti-PD-L1 or anti-CTLA-4 therapy, and around 37% of the dose-escalation patients had previously received checkpoint inhibitors. The monotherapy dose-escalation portion (N of about 49 patients) of the phase I ivuxolimab trial is reported in the paper. Peripheral TCRbeta sequencing aimed to test whether ivuxolimab altered TCR sequence diversity and caused clonal T-cell expansion. In the dose-escalation cohort, 75% to 90% of patients were male, and the mean age was 60 years with a range of about 20 to 80.

Patients with a history of autoimmune disease or receiving systemic immunosuppression were excluded from the trial. Peripheral blood for TCR sequencing was collected from all dose cohorts at baseline, on cycle 4 day 1, and on cycle 7 day 1. The samples were taken from a phase I, first-in-human, multicenter, open-label dose-escalation trial of ivuxolimab. Adults with locally advanced or metastatic head and neck squamous cell, hepatocellular, melanoma or renal cell carcinoma were enrolled in the trial. Before TCR sequencing, CD4+ and CD8+ T cells were separately sorted from peripheral blood. What the authors observed across the whole study: After ivuxolimab, CD8+ T cells had more expanded clones than CD4+ T cells on average. The antigen specificity of the clonally expanded peripheral T cells was not determined. In partial responders in the 0.1-3.0 mg/kg groups, normalized peripheral clonal expansion was found to be among the lowest, especially among CD8+ T cells. At doses from 0.1 to 3.0 mg/kg, clonal expansion was seen in both CD4+ and CD8+ blood T cells between baseline and week 6. Low levels of normalized T-cell clonal expansion were also seen in some patients who did not respond.

For sequencing of the TCRbeta CDR3 region, genomic DNA was extracted from the sorted cells. TCRbeta CDR3 regions were sequenced using the immunoSEQ Assay. Not all clones reach the TCRdb copy of this immuneACCESS table, which keeps in-frame sequences only. Checked studies attribute under half of the gap to unresolved V genes and leave the rest unexplained. The sample records fewer than 100,000 clones, roughly 92% of which are singletons. The ten largest clones add up to roughly 6.5% of the sample. CDR1 and CDR2, per the germline V gene (reference sequence), are MNHEY and SMNVEV. The CDR3 runs 15 amino acids, cysteine and phenylalanine included. CDR3 DNA only is kept here, 45 bases in frame from base 1. For this chain, trimming is 5 bases at the V end and 0 bases at the J end, and the number of junction bases without a gene match is 6.

Specimen: CD4+ or CD8+ T cells sorted from blood, collected in a trial of the OX40 agonist ivuxolimab. The sequence derives from an adult with an advanced solid tumor such as melanoma, head and neck, liver or kidney cancer. The chain was built from TRBV27 and TRBJ1-2; 7 central bases correspond to TRBD1. The DNA is as follows: TGTGCCAGCAGTGGGACAGTTCTTACTAACTATGGCTACACCTTC. The encoded protein is CASSGTVLTNYGYTF.